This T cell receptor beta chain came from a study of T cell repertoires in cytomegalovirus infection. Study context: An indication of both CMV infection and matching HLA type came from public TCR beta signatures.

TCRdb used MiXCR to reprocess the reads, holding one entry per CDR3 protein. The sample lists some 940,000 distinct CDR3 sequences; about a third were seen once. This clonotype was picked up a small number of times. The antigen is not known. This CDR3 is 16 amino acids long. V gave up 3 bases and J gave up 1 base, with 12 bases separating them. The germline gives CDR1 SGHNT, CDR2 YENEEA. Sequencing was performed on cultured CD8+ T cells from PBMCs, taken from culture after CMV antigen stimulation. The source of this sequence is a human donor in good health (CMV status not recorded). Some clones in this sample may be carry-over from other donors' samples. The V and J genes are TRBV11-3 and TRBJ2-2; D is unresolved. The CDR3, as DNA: TGTGCCAGCAGCTTGGGCTCCTTCGGGAACACCGGGGAGCTGTTTTTT. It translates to CASSLGSFGNTGELFF.